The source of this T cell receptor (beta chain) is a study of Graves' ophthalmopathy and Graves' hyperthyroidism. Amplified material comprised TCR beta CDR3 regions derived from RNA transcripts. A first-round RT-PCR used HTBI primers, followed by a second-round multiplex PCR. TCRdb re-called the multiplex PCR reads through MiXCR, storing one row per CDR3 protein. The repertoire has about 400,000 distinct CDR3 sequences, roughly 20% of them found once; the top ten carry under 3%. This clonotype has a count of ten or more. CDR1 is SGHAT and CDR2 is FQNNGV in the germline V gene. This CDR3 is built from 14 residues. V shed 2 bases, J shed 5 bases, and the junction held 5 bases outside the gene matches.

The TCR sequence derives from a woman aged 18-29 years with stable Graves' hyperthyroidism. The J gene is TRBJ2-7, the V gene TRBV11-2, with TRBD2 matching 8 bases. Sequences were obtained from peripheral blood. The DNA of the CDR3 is TGTGCCAGCAGCTTAAGGGCGGGGGGTGACGAGCAGTACTTC. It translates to CASSLRAGGDEQYF.